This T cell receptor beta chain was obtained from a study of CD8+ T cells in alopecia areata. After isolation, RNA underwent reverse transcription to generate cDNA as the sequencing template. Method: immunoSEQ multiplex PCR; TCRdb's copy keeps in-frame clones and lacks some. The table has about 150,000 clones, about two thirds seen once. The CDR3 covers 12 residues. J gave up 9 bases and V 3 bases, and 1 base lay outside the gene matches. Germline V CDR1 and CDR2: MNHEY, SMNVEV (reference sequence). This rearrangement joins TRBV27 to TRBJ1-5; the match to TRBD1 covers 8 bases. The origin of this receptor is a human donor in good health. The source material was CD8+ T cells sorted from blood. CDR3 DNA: TGTGCCAGCAGTTTTGGGACAGGGCCCCAGCATTTT. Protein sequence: CASSFGTGPQHF.